This entry lists 30 T cell receptor beta chains sequenced from one sample in a study of OX40 agonist ivuxolimab in advanced cancers. Produced via immunoSEQ multiplex PCR; TCRdb's table is partial and in-frame only. The sample holds 45,000 to 55,000 clones; around 86% are singletons and the top ten take 5.5% to 8%. The sequencing used CD4+ or CD8+ T cells sorted from blood, collected in a trial of the OX40 agonist ivuxolimab. The receptor source for this set is an adult with an advanced solid tumor such as melanoma, head and neck, liver or kidney cancer.

The chain carries TRBV5-1 and TRBJ2-1; 11 bases match TRBD1. Germline assignment: CDR1 SGHRS and CDR2 YFSETQ. The CDR3 length is 15 residues. The V gene end was trimmed by 4 bases and the J gene end by 10 bases; junction bases not matched to a gene: 10. CDR3 bases: TGCGCCAGCAGCCTCGGTGGGACAGGGGGTGAAGAGCAGTTCTTC. Translated: CASSLGGTGGEEQFF.

The V gene is TRBV30, the J gene TRBJ2-3; the match to TRBD2 covers 9 bases. The ends lost 0 bases at V and 5 bases at J; junction bases unmatched: 9. This CDR3 region has 16 residues. The germline V gene encodes CDR1 GTSNPN and CDR2 SVGIG (reference sequence). The CDR3 region has the DNA TGTGCCTGGAGTGTCGATCCTGGGCGGGAGGGAGATACGCAGTATTTT. This sequence encodes CAWSVDPGREGDTQYF. The variable domain in full, completed from reference TRBV30 and TRBJ2-3, reads SQTIHQWPATLVQPVGSPLSLECTVEGTSNPNLYWYRQAAGRGLQLLFYSVGIGQISSEVPQNLSASRPQDRQFILSSKKLLLSDSGFYLCAWSVDPGREGDTQYFGPGTRLTVL.

This chain joins TRBV5-5 and TRBJ2-1; D remains ambiguous. From germline, CDR1 is SGHKS and CDR2 YYEKEE (reference sequence). The CDR3 covers 12 residues. Deletions cut 0 bases from V and 9 bases from J, with 7 bases between. The CDR3 DNA reads as TGTGCCAGCAGCTTGGTCGGGTTTGAGCAGTTCTTC. Encoded protein: CASSLVGFEQFF.

The chain joins TRBV4-1 to TRBJ1-3; D is possibly TRBD1 (5 bases). The CDR3 loop spans 15 amino acids. V lost 1 base, J lost 6 bases, and 13 bases lay in between. CDR1 is MGHRA and CDR2 is YSYEKL in the germline V gene. CDR3 protein: CASSQVGGSSNTIYF. Written as DNA, the CDR3 is TGCGCCAGCAGCCAAGTCGGGGGGTCTTCAAACACCATATATTTT.

The genes are TRBV6-5 and TRBJ1-2; TRBD1 might be the D (6 bases). Per the germline V gene, CDR1 is MNHEY and CDR2 is SVGAGI. This CDR3 is 16 amino acids long. V was trimmed by 0 bases and J by 4 bases, leaving 15 bases between them. The CDR3 loop is CASSYSDSPDSYGYTF. The CDR3 nucleotides are TGTGCCAGCAGTTACTCGGATTCCCCGGACAGCTATGGCTACACCTTC.

The chain carries TRBV2 and TRBJ2-6; tentative D call: TRBD1 (5 bases). Germline V CDR1 and CDR2: SNHLY, FYNNEI. The length of the CDR3 is 19 residues. Trimming pared 5 bases from V and 0 bases from J, leaving 20 bases between. The CDR3 DNA follows: TGTGCCAGCAGTCCCGTGCCTGACAGTTCCCTCTCTGGGGCCAACGTCCTGACTTTC. It translates to CASSPVPDSSLSGANVLTF.

J is TRBJ2-7 and V is TRBV28, with 7 bases aligning to TRBD2. This CDR3 has 13 amino acids. From germline, CDR1 is MDHEN and CDR2 SYDVKM. Unmatched junction bases numbered 3, after V lost 4 bases and J lost 3 bases. The chain's CDR3 is CASSSWGGYEQYF. Written as DNA, the CDR3 is TGTGCCAGCAGTTCTTGGGGGGGCTACGAGCAGTACTTC.

CDR3 sequence (DNA): TGTGCCAGCAGTTATAGTAGCGGGAGTGACGAGCAGTACTTC. Amino acid sequence: CASSYSSGSDEQYF. The chain combines TRBV27 with TRBJ2-7; 9 bases line up with TRBD2. This CDR3 contains 14 residues. Trimming took 4 bases from V and 5 from J; bases not matched to a gene: 6. CDR1 MNHEY and CDR2 SMNVEV come from the germline V gene (reference sequence).

The gene calls are TRBV29-1 and TRBJ1-2, with unresolved D. This CDR3 has 12 amino acids. CDR1 and CDR2 from the germline V gene are SQVTM and ANQGSEA. V gave up 7 bases and J gave up 3 bases, with 12 bases separating them. The CDR3 nucleotides read TGCAGCGCCGCGGCCGGAGACTATGGCTACACCTTC. Amino acids: CSAAAGDYGYTF.

The genes are TRBV4-2 and TRBJ1-1, with 7 bases lining up with TRBD1. The CDR3 runs to 15 residues. The V gene's germline CDR1 is LGHNA and CDR2 YNFKEQ. The trim removed 0 bases at V and 0 bases at J, leaving 1 base unmatched. The DNA of the CDR3 is TGTGCCAGCAGCCAAGAGGGACAGATGAACACTGAAGCTTTCTTT. Amino acid sequence: CASSQEGQMNTEAFF.

The chain couples TRBV5-4 to TRBJ2-7; 11 nucleotides align to TRBD1. With 2 bases clipped from V and 6 bases from J, the junction kept 4 bases outside the gene matches. In germline, CDR1 is SGHNT, CDR2 YYREEE (reference sequence). The CDR3 sequence is 14 residues long. CDR3 region: CASSFGQGAGEQYF. The CDR3 region has the DNA TGTGCCAGCAGCTTCGGACAGGGGGCTGGCGAGCAGTACTTC.

V gene TRBV5-5 combines with J gene TRBJ2-1, with D perhaps TRBD1 (6 bases). Trimming shortened V by 2 bases and J by 5 bases, and 17 bases separated the two germline ends. This CDR3 has 16 amino acids. The germline CDR1 and CDR2 sequences are SGHKS and YYEKEE (reference sequence). CDR3 sequence (DNA): TGTGCCAGCAGCTTCAGTTCAATGACAGGTAACAATGAGCAGTTCTTC. Encoded protein: CASSFSSMTGNNEQFF.

The table lists this clone with a count of one. The V gene is TRBV19, the J gene TRBJ2-1; 7 bases align to TRBD2. The CDR3 extends over 14 amino acids. Germline assignment: CDR1 LNHDA and CDR2 SQIVND (reference sequence). The V gene end was trimmed by 2 bases and the J gene end by 6 bases; junction bases not matched to a gene: 4. The CDR3 loop is CASSIPGGLNEQFF. DNA of the CDR3: TGTGCCAGTAGTATACCGGGAGGCCTCAATGAGCAGTTCTTC.

The CDR3 is CASSLERTGGFNYGYTF. In DNA form, the CDR3 reads TGTGCCAGCAGCTTGGAGAGGACAGGGGGCTTTAACTATGGCTACACCTTC. The chain recombines TRBV5-6 with TRBJ1-2, with 11 bases that match TRBD1. CDR1 SGHDT and CDR2 YYEEEE come from the germline V gene. CDR3 length equals 17 residues. V shed 0 bases and J 1 base; nucleotides not matched to a gene: 5.

The chain has TRBV6-5 and TRBJ2-1; 10 bases match TRBD2. The germline V gene encodes CDR1 MNHEY and CDR2 SVGAGI. The J segment lost 7 bases and the V segment lost 2 bases, leaving 8 bases of the junction unmatched. The CDR3 has 16 amino acids. CDR3 DNA sequence: TGTGCCAGCAGTTACGGTCTAGCGGGAGCTGGAAATGAGCAGTTCTTC. Encoded protein: CASSYGLAGAGNEQFF.

This rearrangement joins TRBV7-6 to TRBJ2-2; 7 nucleotides match TRBD2. The CDR3 has 16 residues. Trimming removed 0 bases from V and 6 bases from J; junction bases left unmatched: 7. In germline, CDR1 is SGHVS, CDR2 FNYEAQ. This chain's CDR3 is CASSLAGGSSPGELFF. The CDR3 nucleotides read TGTGCCAGCAGCTTAGCGGGGGGGTCGAGTCCCGGGGAGCTGTTTTTT.

This clone was seen just once. The chain recombines TRBV6-5 with TRBJ2-7, with no clear D. V dropped 0 bases and J dropped 3 bases, with 9 bases sitting between them. Germline V CDR1 and CDR2: MNHEY, SVGAGI. The CDR3 has 14 amino acids. In DNA form, the CDR3 reads TGTGCCAGCAGTTACTCGGGCCGACGCTACGAGCAGTACTTC. It specifies CASSYSGRRYEQYF.

J is TRBJ1-2 and V is TRBV7-6, with TRBD1 identical over 9 bases. Per germline, CDR1 SGHVS and CDR2 FNYEAQ. V lost 5 bases to trimming and J lost 5 bases; unmatched junction nucleotides: 3. The CDR3 spans 13 residues. The CDR3 bases are TGTGCCAGCAGCCCGGGACAGGGATATGGCTACACCTTC. This gives the protein CASSPGQGYGYTF.

V gene TRBV11-2 combines with J gene TRBJ1-5; D uncertain. Germline-derived CDR1 and CDR2 are SGHAT and FQNNGV. The CDR3 loop spans 13 amino acids. The ends were cut back, 3 bases at V and 6 bases at J, with 9 bases in the middle. Here the CDR3 DNA reads TGTGCCAGCAGCTTGTGGTCGGGTCAGCCCCAGCATTTT. It translates to CASSLWSGQPQHF.

The chain combines TRBV4-1 with TRBJ1-1; 9 bases agree with TRBD1. Trimming removed 0 bases from V and 5 bases from J; junction bases left unmatched: 4. CDR3 length equals 15 residues. Per the germline V gene, CDR1 is MGHRA and CDR2 is YSYEKL. The CDR3 DNA sequence: TGCGCCAGCAGCCAAGACGGGACAGGGAGGACTGAAGCTTTCTTT. Its translation is CASSQDGTGRTEAFF.

This clone was picked up many times. The J gene is TRBJ2-7, the V gene TRBV28; 7 bases align to TRBD1. V was clipped by 6 bases and J by 4 bases; unmatched bases: 9. The CDR3 runs to 14 residues. Germline CDR1 is MDHEN and CDR2 is SYDVKM. This chain's CDR3 is CASRPPGQSYEQYF. DNA of the CDR3: TGTGCCAGCAGGCCGCCGGGACAGTCGTACGAGCAGTACTTC.

The chain couples TRBV20-1 to TRBJ2-1, with no clear D. V was trimmed by 4 bases and J by 8 bases, leaving 9 bases between them. The CDR3 has 11 amino acids. The germline gives CDR1 DFQATT, CDR2 SNEGSKA (reference sequence). Here the CDR3 DNA reads TGCAGTGCTACCCCGAGTTATGAGCAGTTCTTC. Amino acids: CSATPSYEQFF.

The rearrangement uses TRBV29-1 and TRBJ1-2; D is unresolved. The germline CDR1 and CDR2 sequences are SQVTM and ANQGSEA. The CDR3 consists of 13 residues. Trimming took off 0 bases at V and 9 bases at J, with 14 bases between the two ends. The CDR3 bases are TGCAGCGTTGAAGATTCGGGAGGGAGAAGCTACACCTTC. Encoded protein: CSVEDSGGRSYTF.

CDR3 in amino acids: CASSTNAGFDEQFF. DNA for the CDR3: TGCGCCAGCAGCACAAACGCAGGGTTCGATGAGCAGTTCTTC. This chain joins TRBV4-1 and TRBJ2-1; a possible D gene is TRBD1 (5 bases). CDR3 length: 14 amino acids. The germline gives CDR1 MGHRA, CDR2 YSYEKL. V gave up 5 bases and J gave up 8 bases, with 16 bases separating them.

This clone is a singleton in its sample. The genes are TRBV28 and TRBJ2-7, with 9 bases lining up with TRBD1. V was pared by 5 bases and J by 0 bases, with 8 bases of the junction left unmatched. Germline CDR1 reads MDHEN; CDR2 reads SYDVKM. The CDR3 has 16 residues. The CDR3 region is CASSHWTGADSYEQYV. CDR3 nucleotides: TGTGCCAGCAGTCACTGGACAGGGGCCGACTCCTACGAGCAGTACGTC.

This clone was detected only once. The V call is TRBV7-7, the J call TRBJ2-5, with D possibly being TRBD2 (6 bases). CDR1 SSHAT and CDR2 FNYEAQ come from the germline V gene (reference sequence). Trimming cost V 1 base and J 4 bases, with 7 bases left between them. The length of the CDR3 is 13 residues. Written as DNA, the CDR3 is TGTGCCAGCAGCTTAGGACTAGGAGAGACCCAGTACTTC. It translates to CASSLGLGETQYF. Variable domain in full (rest from reference TRBV7-7 and TRBJ2-5): GAGVSQSPRYKVTKRGQDVTLRCDPISSHATLYWYQQALGQGPEFLTYFNYEAQPDKSGLPSDRFSAERPEGSISTLTIQRTEQRDSAMYRCASSLGLGETQYFGPGTRLLVL.

This chain connects TRBV5-6 to TRBJ2-7; 7 positions agree with TRBD2. The CDR3 is made up of 14 amino acids. The V segment lost 2 bases and the J segment 3 bases; nucleotides outside the gene matches: 5. CDR1 is SGHDT, CDR2 YYEEEE, per germline. The CDR3 bases are TGTGCCAGCAGCTTAAGGGACTACCTCTACGAGCAGTACTTC. It specifies CASSLRDYLYEQYF.

The chain links TRBV5-6 to TRBJ2-7; the match to TRBD2 covers 10 bases. The CDR3 spans 18 residues. Trimming cost V 0 bases and J 4 bases; bases outside gene matches: 13. The germline CDR1 and CDR2 sequences are SGHDT and YYEEEE. CDR3: CASSLASLAGEPNYEQYF. In nucleotides, the CDR3 is TGTGCCAGCAGCTTGGCCAGTCTAGCGGGAGAGCCTAATTACGAGCAGTACTTC.

The chain uses TRBV6-1 and TRBJ2-1; D not certain. In germline, CDR1 is MNHNS, CDR2 SASEGT. V was shortened by 5 bases and J by 4 bases, with 12 bases between the two germline ends. This CDR3 region has 14 residues. The CDR3 here is CASSSFDSYNEQFF. CDR3 sequence (DNA): TGTGCCAGCAGTTCATTCGATTCGTACAATGAGCAGTTCTTC.

This rearrangement joins TRBV27 to TRBJ2-2; 10 bases fit TRBD1. There are 17 residues in the CDR3. V gave up 5 bases and J gave up 3 bases; unmatched junction bases: 9. CDR1 and CDR2 (germline): MNHEY, SMNVEV (reference sequence). CDR3 in amino acids: CASSPLRTGGDTGELFF. In DNA form, the CDR3 reads TGTGCCAGCAGTCCCCTTCGGACAGGGGGGGACACCGGGGAGCTGTTTTTT.